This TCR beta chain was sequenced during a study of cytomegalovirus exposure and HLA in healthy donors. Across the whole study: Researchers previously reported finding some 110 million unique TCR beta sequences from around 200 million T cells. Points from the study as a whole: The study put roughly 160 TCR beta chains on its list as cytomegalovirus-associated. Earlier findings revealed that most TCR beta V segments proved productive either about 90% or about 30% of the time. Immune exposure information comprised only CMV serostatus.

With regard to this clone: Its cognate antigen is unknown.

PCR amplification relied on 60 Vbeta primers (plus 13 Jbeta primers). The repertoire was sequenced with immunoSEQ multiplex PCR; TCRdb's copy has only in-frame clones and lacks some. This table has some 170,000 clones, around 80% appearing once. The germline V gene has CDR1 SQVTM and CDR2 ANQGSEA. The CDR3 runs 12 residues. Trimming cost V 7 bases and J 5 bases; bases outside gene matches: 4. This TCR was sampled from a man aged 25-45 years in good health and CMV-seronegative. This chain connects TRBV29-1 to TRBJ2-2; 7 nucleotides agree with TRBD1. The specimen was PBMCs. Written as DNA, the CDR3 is TGCAGCGGGGGACAGCAAACCGGGGAGCTGTTTTTT. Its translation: CSGGQQTGELFF.